This T cell receptor (beta chain) was captured by sequencing in a study of immune characterization of retroperitoneal liposarcoma. TCRdb re-called the PCR reads through MiXCR, storing one row per CDR3 protein. The table records over 6,000 distinct CDR3 sequences, approximately 30% of them present only once. Germline V gene sequence: CDR1 SGHNT, CDR2 YENEEA. The CDR3 covers 12 residues. This sequence was found in a male donor with retroperitoneal liposarcoma. Sequencing used blood. This chain uses TRBV11-3 with TRBJ2-2; unclear D gene. CDR3 DNA: TGTGCTAGTAGCTGGAACACCGGGGAGCTGTTTTTT. Translation: CASSWNTGELFF.